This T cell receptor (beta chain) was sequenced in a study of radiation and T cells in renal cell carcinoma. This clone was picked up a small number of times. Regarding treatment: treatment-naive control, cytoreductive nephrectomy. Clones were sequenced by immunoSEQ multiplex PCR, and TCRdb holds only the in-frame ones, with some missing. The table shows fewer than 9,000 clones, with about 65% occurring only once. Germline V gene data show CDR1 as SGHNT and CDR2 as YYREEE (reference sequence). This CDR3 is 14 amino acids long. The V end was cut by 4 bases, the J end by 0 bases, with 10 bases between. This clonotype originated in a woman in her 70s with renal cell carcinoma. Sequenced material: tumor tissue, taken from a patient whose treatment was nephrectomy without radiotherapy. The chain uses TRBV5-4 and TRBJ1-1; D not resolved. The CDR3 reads CASSIGPMNTEAFF. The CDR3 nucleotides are TGTGCCAGCAGCATCGGGCCGATGAACACTGAAGCTTTCTTT.